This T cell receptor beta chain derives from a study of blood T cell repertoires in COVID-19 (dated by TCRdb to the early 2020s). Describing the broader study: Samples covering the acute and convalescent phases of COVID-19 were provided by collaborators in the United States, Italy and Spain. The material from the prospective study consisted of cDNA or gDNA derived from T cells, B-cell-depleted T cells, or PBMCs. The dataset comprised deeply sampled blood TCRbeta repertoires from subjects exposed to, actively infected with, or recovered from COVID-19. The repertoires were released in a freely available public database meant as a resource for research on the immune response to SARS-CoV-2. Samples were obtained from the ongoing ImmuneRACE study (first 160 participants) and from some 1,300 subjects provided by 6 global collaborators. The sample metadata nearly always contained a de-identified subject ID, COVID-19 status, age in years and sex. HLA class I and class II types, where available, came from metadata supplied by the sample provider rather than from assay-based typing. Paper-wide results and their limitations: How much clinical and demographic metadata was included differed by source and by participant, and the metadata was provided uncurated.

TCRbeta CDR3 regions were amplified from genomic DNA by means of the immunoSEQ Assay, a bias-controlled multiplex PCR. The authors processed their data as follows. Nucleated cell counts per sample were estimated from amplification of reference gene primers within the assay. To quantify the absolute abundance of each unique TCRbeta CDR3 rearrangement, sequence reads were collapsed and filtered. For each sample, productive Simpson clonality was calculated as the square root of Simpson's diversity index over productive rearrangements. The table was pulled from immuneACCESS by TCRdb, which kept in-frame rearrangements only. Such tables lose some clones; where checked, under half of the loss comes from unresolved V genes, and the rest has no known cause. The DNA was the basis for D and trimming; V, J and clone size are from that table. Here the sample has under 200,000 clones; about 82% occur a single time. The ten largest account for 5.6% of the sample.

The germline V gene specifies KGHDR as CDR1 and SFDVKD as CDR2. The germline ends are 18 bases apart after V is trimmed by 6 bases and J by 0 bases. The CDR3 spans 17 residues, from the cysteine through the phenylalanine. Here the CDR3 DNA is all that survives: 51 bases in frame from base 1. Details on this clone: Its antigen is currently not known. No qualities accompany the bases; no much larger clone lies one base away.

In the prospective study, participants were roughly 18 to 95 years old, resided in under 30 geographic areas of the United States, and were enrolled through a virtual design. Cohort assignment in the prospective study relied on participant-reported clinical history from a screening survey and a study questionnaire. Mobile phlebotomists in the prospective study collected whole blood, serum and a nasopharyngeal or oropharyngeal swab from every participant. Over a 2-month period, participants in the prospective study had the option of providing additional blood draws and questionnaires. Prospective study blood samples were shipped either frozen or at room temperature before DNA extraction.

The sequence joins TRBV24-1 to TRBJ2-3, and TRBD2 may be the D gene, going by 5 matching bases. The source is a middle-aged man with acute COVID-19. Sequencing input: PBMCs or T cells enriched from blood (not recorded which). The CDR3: CATSSRATKYSTDTQYF. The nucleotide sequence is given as TGTGCCACCAGTAGCCGGGCGACTAAATATAGCACAGATACGCAGTATTTT.